The 21 T cell receptor beta chains below all came from one sample that was sequenced in a study of T-cell reconstitution after alpha-beta-depleted transplantation in children listed by TCRdb under 2016. Library preparation was by PCR. Reads for this sample came from an Illumina HiSeq 2500. Molecular barcoding was employed in the preparation of TCR libraries, with unique molecular identifiers being used to normalize TCRbeta repertoire quantification. TCRdb's own reprocessing of the public reads used fastp at Q25 and MiXCR and kept productive beta chains. For every CDR3 protein sequence, its rows merge into one entry that carries the most common genes and DNA. The table for this sample lists 200,000 to 250,000 distinct CDR3 sequences; 9.7% of them were counted only once. The ten largest clonotypes hold roughly 5.1% of the sample. This specimen consisted of PBMCs from the stem cell graft donor, obtained from the stem cell graft. These receptors all come from a human donor who donated a stem cell graft to a child with SCID.

This clonotype was recorded at least ten times. The chain is built from TRBV29-1 and TRBJ2-5, with D possibly being TRBD2 (6 bases). Looked up from germline, CDR1 is SQVTM and CDR2 is ANQGSEA. This CDR3 comprises 13 residues. The V gene lost 1 base and the J gene lost 4 bases, with 10 bases spanning the gap. CDR3 sequence: CSVEVTSPETQYF. CDR3 DNA sequence: TGCAGCGTTGAAGTTACTAGCCCAGAGACCCAGTACTTC.

CDR3 nucleotides: TGTGCCAGCAGCCCCAGCGGGGCTTCCCAAGAGACCCAGTACTTC. Translating it yields CASSPSGASQETQYF. The gene calls are TRBV7-6 and TRBJ2-5; 7 bases are a match to TRBD2. CDR3 length equals 15 residues. V gave up 5 bases and J gave up 1 base; unmatched junction bases: 7. CDR1 and CDR2 from the germline V gene are SGHVS and FNYEAQ.

Many counts were recorded for this clonotype. J is TRBJ2-7 and V is TRBV28; 8 bases are shared with TRBD2. Germline values: CDR1 MDHEN, CDR2 SYDVKM. Trimming cost V 6 bases and J 2 bases; bases outside gene matches: 9. The CDR3 sequence is 15 residues long. The CDR3 is CASSYTSGRAYEQYF. The CDR3, as DNA: TGTGCCAGCAGCTATACTAGCGGAAGGGCCTACGAGCAGTACTTC.

Ten or more counts support this clonotype. The chain joins TRBV5-1 to TRBJ2-7; a weak D match, TRBD2 (7 bases). V dropped 5 bases and J dropped 1 base, with 16 bases sitting between them. CDR3 length equals 15 residues. Looked up from germline, CDR1 is SGHRS and CDR2 is YFSETQ. The CDR3 loop reads CASRLTGGISYEQYF. The CDR3 DNA follows: TGCGCCAGCAGGTTGACGGGGGGCATATCCTACGAGCAGTACTTC.

This clonotype was seen many times. The J gene is TRBJ1-1, the V gene TRBV5-1, with unresolved D. The CDR3 length is 14 residues. Germline V CDR1 and CDR2: SGHRS, YFSETQ. V lost 1 base to trimming and J lost 6 bases, with 13 bases between them. In nucleotides, the CDR3 is TGCGCCAGCAGCTTGACGGGTAAATCGGCTGAAGCTTTCTTT. This sequence encodes CASSLTGKSAEAFF.

Ten or more counts support this clonotype. This sequence joins TRBV12-3 or TRBV12-4 and TRBJ2-7; 10 bases fit TRBD1. The CDR3 covers 14 residues. V gave up 5 bases and J gave up 5 bases; unmatched junction bases: 6. CDR3: CASSPGQGIHEQYF. Here the CDR3 DNA reads TGTGCCAGCAGTCCGGGACAGGGGATCCACGAGCAGTACTTC.

This clonotype was picked up a small number of times. The CDR3 spells CASSQELVWMNTEAFF. CDR3 coding DNA: TGTGCCAGCAGCCAAGAATTGGTGTGGATGAACACTGAAGCTTTCTTT. V usage is TRBV3-1 and J usage is TRBJ1-1; D not certain. Germline CDR1 reads LGHDT; CDR2 reads YNNKEL (reference sequence). The V and J ends lost 0 bases and 0 bases respectively, with 11 bases between them. The CDR3 consists of 16 residues.

This clonotype has a count of ten or more. DNA of the CDR3: TGTGCCAGCAGTGCGTCGTGGAATGACTATGGCTACACCTTC. Translated, it gives CASSASWNDYGYTF. The gene calls are TRBV12-3 or TRBV12-4 and TRBJ1-2; D is ambiguous. This CDR3 contains 14 residues. The germline V and J ends were trimmed by 5 bases and 3 bases, with 13 bases remaining between them.

This clonotype was found many times. This chain links TRBV19 with TRBJ1-1, with TRBD1 matching over 7 bases. The trim removed 11 bases at V and 0 bases at J, leaving 12 bases unmatched. CDR3 length: 15 amino acids. Germline V lookup: CDR1 LNHDA, CDR2 SQIVND (reference sequence). The chain's CDR3 is CASKNRGKVNTEAFF. Here the CDR3 DNA reads TGTGCCTCGAAAAACAGGGGTAAGGTGAACACTGAAGCTTTCTTT. The full variable domain, rest sourced from reference TRBV19 and TRBJ1-1, is DGGITQSPKYLFRKEGQNVTLSCEQNLNHDAMYWYRQDPGQGLRLIYYSQIVNDFQKGDIAEGYSVSREKKESFPLTVTSAQKNPTAFYLCASKNRGKVNTEAFFGQGTRLTVV.

There are many counts of this clonotype. The J gene is TRBJ2-7, the V gene TRBV7-2; 10 bases map to TRBD2. This CDR3 has 14 amino acids. Per germline, CDR1 SGHTA and CDR2 FQGNSA. After removal of 2 bases from V and 2 bases from J, the junction contained 0 bases not matched to a gene. Here the CDR3 reads CASSLTSGAYEQYF. The CDR3 nucleotides read TGTGCCAGCAGCTTAACTAGCGGGGCCTACGAGCAGTACTTC.

This clonotype was counted many times. The chain couples TRBV29-1 to TRBJ1-1; possible D gene TRBD1, 5 bases. Germline CDR1 and CDR2: SQVTM and ANQGSEA. CDR3 length equals 13 residues. Trimming left V 5 bases short and J 5 bases short, with 15 bases between. DNA for the CDR3: TGCAGCGTTAGGCGGGGGTTTGGGACTGAAGCTTTCTTT. Translation gives CSVRRGFGTEAFF.

This clonotype was counted many times. The chain recombines TRBV7-9 with TRBJ1-2; D remains ambiguous. Trimming took off 7 bases at V and 4 bases at J, with 10 bases between the two ends. Germline values: CDR1 SEHNR, CDR2 FQNEAQ (reference sequence). The CDR3 covers 12 residues. CDR3 loop: CASTRRGYGYTF. CDR3 DNA: TGTGCCAGCACCCGACGCGGCTATGGCTACACCTTC.

A note on this clonotype: Given a much more abundant clone one base away, this may be a read error. V usage is TRBV4-1 and J usage is TRBJ2-1; TRBD2 agrees at 7 bases. The CDR3 spans 15 residues. CDR1 and CDR2 from the germline V gene are MGHRA and YSYEKL. V shed 3 bases and J 8 bases; nucleotides not matched to a gene: 10. The chain's CDR3 is CASSQSGVGLYEQFF. CDR3 bases: TGCGCCAGCAGCCAGAGCGGGGTTGGCTTGTATGAGCAGTTCTTC.

This clonotype was recorded many times. The chain uses TRBV7-9 and TRBJ1-1, with TRBD1 matching over 12 bases. V lost 5 bases, J lost 7 bases, and 5 bases stayed unmatched. Germline V lookup: CDR1 SEHNR, CDR2 FQNEAQ (reference sequence). CDR3 length: 14 amino acids. The CDR3, as DNA: TGTGCCAGCAGCACCTGGGACAGGGGGCTTGAAGCTTTCTTT. Its translation: CASSTWDRGLEAFF.

This clonotype was recorded many times. V gene TRBV20-1 combines with J gene TRBJ2-5; a weak D match, TRBD1 (6 bases). Germline V gene data show CDR1 as DFQATT and CDR2 as SNEGSKA (reference sequence). There are 15 residues in the CDR3. V shed 3 bases and J shed 4 bases, with 18 bases lying between them. CDR3 in amino acids: CSARPEDRGGETQYF. The CDR3 bases are TGCAGTGCTAGGCCTGAGGACAGAGGGGGAGAGACCCAGTACTTC.

This clonotype was seen ten or more times. This sequence joins TRBV5-1 and TRBJ2-7, with a tentative D call TRBD2 (6 bases). Per germline, CDR1 SGHRS and CDR2 YFSETQ. This CDR3 comprises 15 residues. The V gene lost 4 bases and the J gene lost 11 bases, with 25 bases spanning the gap. CDR3 in DNA: TGCGCCAGCAGCCTAGGGGAAGCGGGCGCCCAAAGAAAGTACTTC. Its translation is CASSLGEAGAQRKYF.

This clonotype was seen repeatedly, ten times or more. The chain couples TRBV5-1 to TRBJ2-2, with TRBD1 identical over 8 bases. CDR1 SGHRS and CDR2 YFSETQ come from the germline V gene. CDR3 length: 16 amino acids. With 0 bases clipped from V and 4 bases from J, the junction kept 5 bases outside the gene matches. In DNA form, the CDR3 reads TGCGCCAGCAGCTTGGCCGTCAGGGGGCTCACCGGGGAGCTGTTTTTT. This gives the protein CASSLAVRGLTGELFF.

This clonotype occurred a few times. The chain combines TRBV6-1 with TRBJ1-5, with TRBD1 matching over 12 bases. Germline V CDR1 and CDR2: MNHNS, SASEGT. With 6 bases clipped from V and 5 bases from J, the junction kept 11 bases outside the gene matches. CDR3 length: 17 residues. The CDR3 loop reads CASRGTGGARRDQPQHF. In DNA form, the CDR3 reads TGTGCCAGCAGGGGGACAGGGGGCGCGAGAAGGGATCAGCCCCAGCATTTT.

This clonotype came up many times. The chain couples TRBV5-1 to TRBJ2-3; D unclear. The CDR3 is 12 residues long. Trimming cost V 7 bases and J 0 bases, with 6 bases left between them. The germline gives CDR1 SGHRS, CDR2 YFSETQ. The CDR3 is CASQTSTDTQYF. The CDR3 DNA sequence: TGCGCCAGCCAGACAAGCACAGATACGCAGTATTTT.

There are many counts of this clonotype. This rearrangement joins TRBV20-1 to TRBJ2-7; the D is unclear. The CDR3 sequence is 11 residues long. The V end lost 2 bases, the J end lost 0 bases, and 2 bases lay between the germline ends. Germline V gives CDR1 DFQATT, CDR2 SNEGSKA (reference sequence). The CDR3 DNA follows: TGCAGTGCTAGAAACTCCTACGAGCAGTACTTC. Amino acid sequence: CSARNSYEQYF.

This clonotype was seen repeatedly, ten times or more. The chain has TRBV5-1 and TRBJ2-5; tentatively, D is TRBD2 (6 bases). The CDR3 runs 15 residues. CDR1 and CDR2 from the germline V gene are SGHRS and YFSETQ. The germline V and J ends were trimmed by 5 bases and 2 bases, with 16 bases remaining between them. The CDR3 here is CASRRGSGSQETQYF. As DNA, the CDR3 is TGCGCCAGCAGACGGGGGTCAGGGTCACAAGAGACCCAGTACTTC.